This paragraph covers one TCR beta chain sequence. This CDR3 region has 15 residues. The V end lost 5 bases, the J end lost 4 bases, and 15 bases lay between the germline ends. Looked up from germline, CDR1 is SNHLY and CDR2 is FYNNEI. The table came from immunoSEQ multiplex PCR; TCRdb's copy has only in-frame clones and leaves some out. The sample consists of 60,000 to 100,000 clones, under 95% of them appearing once. With autoimmune disease history or systemic immunosuppression, patients were excluded. The sampling schedule covered blood at baseline, cycle 4 day 1, and cycle 7 day 1. This entry is derived from a study of OX40 agonist ivuxolimab in advanced cancers. Across the study: As their treatment, patients were administered ivuxolimab, an agonistic anti-OX40 (CD134) antibody. Three individuals attained partial responses, comprising one hepatocellular carcinoma case and two cutaneous melanoma cases.

This material consisted of CD4+ or CD8+ T cells sorted from blood, taken in a trial of the OX40 agonist ivuxolimab. The V call is TRBV2, the J call TRBJ2-1; D may be TRBD1 (6 bases). This TCR derives from an adult with an advanced solid tumor such as melanoma, head and neck, liver or kidney cancer. As DNA, the CDR3 is TGTGCCAGCAGTCTTAACCCGGACAGTTACAATGAGCAGTTCTTC. Residues: CASSLNPDSYNEQFF.